The subject of this entry is one T cell receptor (beta chain). Its antigen target is currently unknown. No clone much larger than this one lies a single base away; base qualities are absent. The sample belongs to a study of blood T cell repertoires in COVID-19 (TCRdb year 2020). At the level of the whole study: Collaborator samples came from the United States, Italy and Spain and covered acute and convalescent phases of COVID-19. Subjects who had been exposed to COVID-19, were actively infected with it, or had recovered from it provided the deeply sampled blood TCRbeta repertoires that made up the dataset. The repertoires were released in a freely available public database meant as a resource for research on the immune response to SARS-CoV-2. Where available, HLA class I and class II types were taken from metadata supplied by the sample provider and were not determined by assay-based typing. The prospective study material was composed of cDNA or gDNA derived from T cells, B-cell-depleted T cells, or PBMCs. Samples came from the ongoing ImmuneRACE study (first 160 participants) plus 1,254 subjects from 6 global collaborators. Nearly every sample came with metadata listing a de-identified subject ID, COVID-19 status, age in years and sex.

TCRbeta CDR3 regions were amplified from genomic DNA using the immunoSEQ Assay, a bias-controlled multiplex PCR. In the authors' own workflow: The number of nucleated cells in each sample was estimated from the amplification of reference gene primers within the assay. Sequence reads were collapsed and filtered to measure the absolute abundance of every unique TCRbeta CDR3 rearrangement. For each sample, productive Simpson clonality was calculated as the square root of Simpson's diversity index across productive rearrangements. TCRdb retrieved this table from immuneACCESS and kept in-frame rearrangements only. Not all clones are present; in checked studies, unresolved V genes account for under half, and no reason is known for the remainder. V and J calls and clone size are as listed in that table; D and trimming were resolved from the DNA. This sample has about 200,000 clones in its table, and roughly 78% of those were observed once. Of the sample, about 3% is held by the ten largest clones.

Broad study findings and their caveats: The quantity of clinical and demographic metadata differed by source and by participant and was supplied without curation.

Each collaborating institution followed its own protocols to collect whole blood in K2EDTA tubes. Collaborator samples were shipped for TCRbeta analysis as frozen whole blood, isolated PBMCs, or DNA extracted from either sample type. This TCR was sampled from an elderly woman with active or convalescent COVID-19. The specimen was peripheral blood.

The CDR3 has the sequence CASSQGNSGAETQYF. Here is the DNA: TGTGCCAGCAGTCAAGGAAATAGCGGAGCCGAGACCCAGTACTTC. The rearrangement joined TRBV28 to TRBJ2-5; the D region possibly corresponds to TRBD2 (6 bases align). The CDR3 runs 15 amino acids, cysteine and phenylalanine included. Of all the DNA, just the CDR3 is kept, 45 bases in frame from base 1. Taken from the germline V gene, the CDR1 and CDR2 loops are MDHEN and SYDVKM. V is shortened by 5 bases, J by 5 bases, and the region joining them spans 18 bases.